The clone carrying this T cell receptor beta chain was detected only once. Its antigen remains unknown. The ends were cut back, 7 bases at V and 6 bases at J, with 26 bases in the middle. This CDR3 has 17 amino acids. This sample was taken from a study of OX40 agonist ivuxolimab in advanced cancers. Regarding the study as a whole: The investigators did not determine what antigen specificity the expanded peripheral T cells had.

Produced via immunoSEQ multiplex PCR; TCRdb's table is partial and in-frame only. The table lists 90,000 to 100,000 clones, approximately 95% of them singletons. This receptor was identified in an adult with an advanced solid tumor such as melanoma, head and neck, liver or kidney cancer. The sequences come from CD4+ or CD8+ T cells sorted from blood, collected in a trial of the OX40 agonist ivuxolimab. The chain carries TRBV5-3 and TRBJ2-1; tentatively, D is TRBD1 (5 bases). TRBV5-3 is annotated as an ORF whose role is uncertain. The CDR3 is CARGSVIRGRKGNEQFF. The CDR3 region has the DNA TGTGCCAGAGGATCCGTTATAAGGGGCCGCAAGGGCAATGAGCAGTTCTTC.